Following are 30 T cell receptor beta chains from one sample sequenced in a study of blood T cell repertoires in COVID-19. This table comes from immunoSEQ multiplex PCR, and its TCRdb copy is limited to in-frame clones, with some not included. The sample carries approximately 230,000 clones, approximately 86% recorded once. Input material: peripheral blood. The receptor set was obtained from an elderly man with acute or convalescent COVID-19.

The chain joins TRBV18 to TRBJ2-5; D perhaps matches TRBD1 (5 bases). The CDR3 contains 13 residues. Germline V gene lookup returns CDR1 KGHSH and CDR2 LQKENI. Trimming took 4 bases from V and 5 from J, leaving 11 bases between them. The CDR3 protein is CASSQGLEETQYF. CDR3 DNA sequence: TGTGCCAGCTCACAGGGGCTTGAGGAGACCCAGTACTTC. Filled out from reference TRBV18 and TRBJ2-5, the complete variable domain reads NAGVMQNPRHLVRRRGQEARLRCSPMKGHSHVYWYRQLPEEGLKFMVYLQKENIIDESGMPKERFSAEFPKEGPSILRIQQVVRGDSAAYFCASSQGLEETQYFGPGTRLLVL.

This chain joins TRBV19 and TRBJ1-6, with a tentative D call TRBD1 (5 bases). Trimming removed 4 bases from V and 10 bases from J, with 11 bases in between. Per the germline V gene, CDR1 is LNHDA and CDR2 is SQIVND (reference sequence). The CDR3 runs 13 residues. This CDR3 reads CASSTTANSPLHF. CDR3 nucleotides: TGTGCCAGTAGTACGACAGCAAACTCACCCCTCCACTTT.

V and J are TRBV6-5 and TRBJ1-2, with D possibly TRBD1 on 5 matching bases. This CDR3 has 14 residues. V was shortened by 2 bases and J by 4 bases, with 11 bases between the two germline ends. Germline CDR1 reads MNHEY; CDR2 reads SVGAGI. This CDR3 is CASSYPGAAYGYTF. Here the CDR3 DNA reads TGTGCCAGCAGTTACCCTGGGGCGGCCTATGGCTACACCTTC.

The chain is built from TRBV10-2 and TRBJ1-5; D is uncertain. The CDR3 is made up of 13 amino acids. Germline values: CDR1 WSHSY, CDR2 SAAADI. Trimming removed 5 bases at V and 2 bases at J, with 7 bases between. The CDR3 region has the DNA TGCGCCAGCAGTTACCAGGGCAATCAGCCCCAGCATTTT. Translated, it gives CASSYQGNQPQHF.

The rearrangement uses TRBV6-5 and TRBJ1-1; D ambiguous. Germline lookup yields CDR1 MNHEY and CDR2 SVGAGI. The CDR3 has 14 amino acids. V gave up 1 base and J gave up 5 bases, with 11 bases separating them. The CDR3 is CASSYLGRRTEAFF. In DNA, the CDR3 is TGTGCCAGCAGTTACTTGGGGAGGAGGACTGAAGCTTTCTTT.

This chain links TRBV2 with TRBJ1-6, with 7 bases lining up with TRBD1. CDR1 and CDR2 (germline): SNHLY, FYNNEI. This CDR3 region has 17 residues. With V trimmed by 6 bases and J by 7 bases, 15 bases remained unmatched. CDR3 DNA sequence: TGTGCCAGCAGCGAACGGACAGGTGATAGTCACAATTCACCCCTCCACTTT. Translated: CASSERTGDSHNSPLHF. The whole variable domain, remainder taken from reference TRBV2 and TRBJ1-6, is EPEVTQTPSHQVTQMGQEVILRCVPISNHLYFYWYRQILGQKVEFLVSFYNNEISEKSEIFDDQFSVERPDGSNFTLKIRSTKLEDSAMYFCASSERTGDSHNSPLHFGNGTRLTVT.

The chain employs TRBV19 and TRBJ2-7; 8 bases agree with TRBD1. Germline V lookup: CDR1 LNHDA, CDR2 SQIVND (reference sequence). This CDR3 has 14 amino acids. V shed 4 bases and J 0 bases; nucleotides not matched to a gene: 2. For the CDR3, the DNA is TGTGCCAGTAGTACGGACAGGGACTCCTACGAGCAGTACTTC. Its protein product is CASSTDRDSYEQYF.

The chain uses TRBV6-1 and TRBJ2-1; TRBD1 might be the D (5 bases). This CDR3 contains 15 residues. The V gene lost 1 base and the J gene lost 5 bases, with 12 bases spanning the gap. Germline values: CDR1 MNHNS, CDR2 SASEGT. DNA for the CDR3: TGTGCCAGCAGTGAAGAGGCAGGGCCCAACAATGAGCAGTTCTTC. Translation gives CASSEEAGPNNEQFF.

V is TRBV19 and J is TRBJ1-1; D might be TRBD1 (5 bases). The ends were cut back, 2 bases at V and 5 bases at J, with 15 bases in the middle. Germline CDR1 and CDR2: LNHDA and SQIVND (reference sequence). This CDR3 spans 15 amino acids. DNA of the CDR3: TGTGCCAGTAGTATACGGGACGGTGGGGGGACTGAAGCTTTCTTT. This codes for CASSIRDGGGTEAFF.

The J gene is TRBJ2-1, the V gene TRBV5-1; D gene ambiguous. Trimming pared 0 bases from V and 3 bases from J, leaving 10 bases between. Germline CDR1 reads SGHRS; CDR2 reads YFSETQ. The CDR3 has 15 amino acids. The CDR3 region has the DNA TGCGCCAGCAGCTTGGCCCTTCGACTCTACAATGAGCAGTTCTTC. Residues: CASSLALRLYNEQFF.

The chain has TRBV29-1 and TRBJ2-7, with 9 bases fitting TRBD1. V was clipped by 4 bases and J by 5 bases; unmatched bases: 9. The CDR3 sequence is 14 residues long. CDR1 is SQVTM, CDR2 ANQGSEA, per germline. DNA for the CDR3: TGCAGCGTTGGAAGAGGGGGACAGGGAAACGAGCAGTACTTC. It specifies CSVGRGGQGNEQYF.

V usage is TRBV7-8 and J usage is TRBJ2-2; TRBD2 might be the D (6 bases). The CDR3 has 13 residues. CDR1 SGHVS and CDR2 FQNEAQ come from the germline V gene. Trimming left V 5 bases short and J 4 bases short, with 8 bases between. The CDR3 sequence is CASSPGVTGELFF. CDR3 in DNA: TGTGCCAGCAGCCCGGGAGTCACCGGGGAGCTGTTTTTT.

This chain links TRBV18 with TRBJ2-7; tentatively, D is TRBD1 (6 bases). V was clipped by 2 bases and J by 4 bases, with 21 bases between them. The CDR3 covers 17 residues. Germline-derived CDR1 and CDR2 are KGHSH and LQKENI. Here the CDR3 reads CASSPIRTGSTRYEQYF. Here the CDR3 DNA reads TGTGCCAGCTCACCAATCAGAACAGGGAGTACTCGGTACGAGCAGTACTTC.

The V and J genes are TRBV7-2 and TRBJ2-7; D perhaps matches TRBD2 (6 bases). The V end was cut by 1 base, the J end by 4 bases, with 14 bases between. Germline lookup yields CDR1 SGHTA and CDR2 FQGNSA. The CDR3 runs to 15 residues. CDR3 bases: TGTGCCAGCAGCTTAGATCAAGCGGGCTTTTACGAGCAGTACTTC. This gives the protein CASSLDQAGFYEQYF.

The gene calls are TRBV6-5 and TRBJ2-1, with 7 bases identical to TRBD2. The junction had 5 bases not matched to a gene; V was cut back by 6 bases and J by 3 bases. The CDR3 runs 14 residues. Germline values: CDR1 MNHEY, CDR2 SVGAGI. The CDR3 sequence: CASSSGGSYNEQFF. The CDR3 DNA is TGTGCCAGCAGCTCGGGGGGTAGCTACAATGAGCAGTTCTTC.

The V call is TRBV28, the J call TRBJ1-2; D not certain. Germline values: CDR1 MDHEN, CDR2 SYDVKM. The CDR3 spans 12 residues. The V end was cut by 3 bases, the J end by 5 bases, with 7 bases between. CDR3 sequence reads: CASSLGEYGYTF. The CDR3 DNA reads as TGTGCCAGCAGTTTGGGAGAATATGGCTACACCTTC.

The chain combines TRBV28 with TRBJ2-2; tentatively, D is TRBD1 (6 bases). Trimming removed 2 bases at V and 6 bases at J, with 10 bases between. Per the germline V gene, CDR1 is MDHEN and CDR2 is SYDVKM. The CDR3 runs 14 residues. CDR3 residues: CASSLQGHPGELFF. In nucleotides, the CDR3 is TGTGCCAGCAGTTTACAGGGACATCCCGGGGAGCTGTTTTTT.

This sequence joins TRBV7-9 and TRBJ1-2; unclear D gene. CDR3 length: 18 residues. Per the germline V gene, CDR1 is SEHNR and CDR2 is FQNEAQ (reference sequence). V gave up 3 bases and J gave up 0 bases, with 20 bases separating them. DNA for the CDR3: TGTGCCAGCAGCTTTAATTCGGCCGGGAGAGGAACTAACTATGGCTACACCTTC. This translates into CASSFNSAGRGTNYGYTF.

The CDR3: CASSLLEGASSGNTIYF. The CDR3, as DNA: TGTGCCAGCTCACTCCTAGAGGGGGCCAGCTCTGGAAACACCATATATTTT. V is TRBV18 and J is TRBJ1-3; 7 bases match TRBD1. Germline V lookup: CDR1 KGHSH, CDR2 LQKENI. V was clipped by 4 bases and J by 0 bases; unmatched bases: 9. The CDR3 spans 17 residues. The full variable domain, completed using reference TRBV18 and TRBJ1-3, is NAGVMQNPRHLVRRRGQEARLRCSPMKGHSHVYWYRQLPEEGLKFMVYLQKENIIDESGMPKERFSAEFPKEGPSILRIQQVVRGDSAAYFCASSLLEGASSGNTIYFGEGSWLTVV.

The chain is built from TRBV6-5 and TRBJ2-3; 11 nucleotides agree with TRBD2. V lost 4 bases, J lost 6 bases, and 6 bases stayed unmatched. The germline V gene has CDR1 MNHEY and CDR2 SVGAGI. The CDR3 has 15 amino acids. DNA for the CDR3: TGTGCCAGCAGTTCCTCTATAGCGGGAGGGGATACGCAGTATTTT. This encodes CASSSSIAGGDTQYF.

The chain links TRBV4-1 to TRBJ1-1; D remains unclear. Germline V gene sequence: CDR1 MGHRA, CDR2 YSYEKL. This CDR3 is built from 12 residues. V was trimmed by 5 bases and J by 4 bases, leaving 8 bases between them. The CDR3 sequence is CASSGSVTEAFF. The DNA for the CDR3 is TGCGCCAGCAGCGGAAGCGTCACTGAAGCTTTCTTT.

The genes are TRBV7-2 and TRBJ2-2; the D is unclear. V was cut by 5 bases and J by 4 bases, with 14 bases left in between. CDR3 length: 15 residues. In germline, CDR1 is SGHTA, CDR2 FQGNSA. CDR3 sequence: CASSAITSGTGELFF. DNA for the CDR3: TGTGCCAGCAGCGCGATTACGTCGGGCACCGGGGAGCTGTTTTTT.

V usage is TRBV4-1 and J usage is TRBJ2-5, with D hard to call. Germline CDR1 and CDR2: MGHRA and YSYEKL. The CDR3 is made up of 12 amino acids. Between the trimmed V and J ends, which lost 4 bases and 1 base, there was a span of 4 bases. The DNA for the CDR3 is TGCGCCAGCAGCCCGGGCCAAGAGACCCAGTACTTC. Amino acids: CASSPGQETQYF.

This clone was seen once. This chain connects TRBV19 to TRBJ1-1, with 9 bases identical to TRBD1. CDR3 length: 14 residues. The germline CDR1 and CDR2 sequences are LNHDA and SQIVND (reference sequence). V dropped 6 bases and J dropped 5; count of bases not matched to a gene: 7. This CDR3 is CASSSGTGLTEAFF. The CDR3 DNA reads as TGTGCCAGTAGCTCCGGGACAGGGTTGACTGAAGCTTTCTTT. The entire variable domain, with the rest obtained from reference TRBV19 and TRBJ1-1, is as follows: DGGITQSPKYLFRKEGQNVTLSCEQNLNHDAMYWYRQDPGQGLRLIYYSQIVNDFQKGDIAEGYSVSREKKESFPLTVTSAQKNPTAFYLCASSSGTGLTEAFFGQGTRLTVV.

This chain uses TRBV7-2 with TRBJ2-5; 11 nucleotides line up with TRBD1. With 5 bases clipped from V and 5 bases from J, the junction kept 4 bases outside the gene matches. CDR3 length equals 14 residues. Germline assignment: CDR1 SGHTA and CDR2 FQGNSA. CDR3 in DNA: TGTGCCAGCAGCCGGGACAGGGGGATGGAGACCCAGTACTTC. Residues: CASSRDRGMETQYF.

The chain uses TRBV27 and TRBJ1-1; D may be TRBD1 (5 bases). CDR3 size: 15 residues. V dropped 5 bases and J dropped 0 bases, with 13 bases sitting between them. Germline V lookup: CDR1 MNHEY, CDR2 SMNVEV (reference sequence). CDR3 bases: TGTGCCAGCAGTCCCGGCGGGGCCGTGAACACTGAAGCTTTCTTT. Translating it yields CASSPGGAVNTEAFF.

The CDR3 sequence is CASRVRTGVGDGFF. DNA for the CDR3: TGTGCCAGCAGGGTGAGGACAGGGGTGGGAGATGGATTCTTT. This chain connects TRBV2 to TRBJ1-1, with 9 bases matching TRBD1. After removal of 6 bases from V and 14 bases from J, the junction contained 16 bases not matched to a gene. CDR1 SNHLY and CDR2 FYNNEI come from the germline V gene. This CDR3 spans 14 amino acids.

This sequence joins TRBV25-1 and TRBJ2-1, with D maybe TRBD2 (7 bases). This CDR3 comprises 15 residues. The ends were cut back, 3 bases at V and 5 bases at J, with 14 bases in the middle. Germline CDR1 reads MGHDK; CDR2 reads SYGVNS. CDR3 sequence (DNA): TGTGCCAGCAGTGAGGGAGGGGACATAAACAATGAGCAGTTCTTC. The encoded protein is CASSEGGDINNEQFF.

There are a few counts of this clone. This rearrangement joins TRBV12-5 to TRBJ1-2; D may be TRBD1 (6 bases). V was pared by 0 bases and J by 6 bases, with 14 bases between. CDR1 is LGHNT, CDR2 FRNRAP, per germline. The CDR3 consists of 15 residues. The CDR3 here is CASGLVTQGHHGYTF. The DNA of the CDR3 is TGTGCTAGTGGTTTGGTAACGCAGGGGCATCATGGCTACACCTTC.

This rearrangement joins TRBV19 to TRBJ1-1; possible D gene TRBD1, 5 bases. The V end lost 6 bases, the J end lost 0 bases, and 11 bases lay between the germline ends. CDR1 LNHDA and CDR2 SQIVND come from the germline V gene (reference sequence). CDR3 length equals 14 residues. The CDR3 region has the DNA TGTGCCAGTAGAACTCGACAGCTGAACACTGAAGCTTTCTTT. Protein product: CASRTRQLNTEAFF.